A selection of T cell receptor beta chains follows, all from one sample in a study of CD8+CD57+ T cells in acquired aplastic anemia. TCRdb called the reads again in MiXCR, with one record for every CDR3 protein. The profile shows 150,000 to 200,000 distinct CDR3 sequences, 64% of them singletons. Sequences were obtained from sorted CD4+, CD8+, or CD8+CD57+ T cells (not recorded which) from PBMCs. The receptor set was obtained from a human donor with severe aplastic anemia or a healthy control (not recorded which). Each CDR3 is given with its conserved first and last residue. Each record gives: J gene, clone size, V gene, D gene, CDR3 DNA, CDR3 protein. The D gene is left open where the match is weak. Some rows have no size entry. The others give once, few or many, or a class for an expanded clone.

J: TRBJ1-2
size: -
V: TRBV7-8
D: -
DNA: TGTGCCAGCAGCTTAGCAGGACAGTCCGTTGGCTACACCTTC
CDR3: CASSLAGQSVGYTF

J: TRBJ2-3
size: -
V: TRBV7-2
D: -
DNA: TGTGCCAGCAGTACAGAAACGCAGGGAGCAGATACGCAGTATTTT
CDR3: CASSTETQGADTQYF

J: TRBJ2-7
size: -
V: TRBV5-4
D: -
DNA: TGTGCCAGCAGCTTGGGTCTGGCGGAGCCCTACGAGCAGTACTTC
CDR3: CASSLGLAEPYEQYF

J: TRBJ1-2
size: few
V: TRBV12-3/TRBV12-4
D: -
DNA: TGTGCCAGCAGGGTGGACTTGAGCTCTGGAAACACCTTC
CDR3: CASRVDLSSGNTF

J: TRBJ2-5
size: -
V: TRBV7-9
D: -
DNA: TGTGCCAGCAGCTTACCACGGGGTCTCCAAGAGACCCAGTACTTC
CDR3: CASSLPRGLQETQYF

J: TRBJ2-6
size: many
V: TRBV24-1
D: -
DNA: TGTGCCACCAGGGCTTCTGGGGCCAACGTCCTGACTTTC
CDR3: CATRASGANVLTF

J: TRBJ2-3
size: few
V: TRBV7-3
D: -
DNA: TGTGCCAGCAGCTTAACAGCCCTTGGCACAGATACGCAGTATTTT
CDR3: CASSLTALGTDTQYF

J: TRBJ2-3
size: -
V: TRBV20-1
D: TRBD1
DNA: TGCAGCCTTGGGGACAGGGACACAGATACGCAGTATTTT
CDR3: CSLGDRDTDTQYF

J: TRBJ2-7
size: -
V: TRBV5-1
D: -
DNA: TGCGCCAGCAGCTTGGAGGCAGGGGAATACGAGCAGTACTTC
CDR3: CASSLEAGEYEQYF

J: TRBJ2-1
size: -
V: TRBV10-1
D: -
DNA: TGCGCCAGCAGTGAGGCAGGGAGTGACTACAATGAGCAGTTCTTC
CDR3: CASSEAGSDYNEQFF

J: TRBJ2-2
size: -
V: TRBV7-9
D: -
DNA: TGTGCCATCAGCTTATCCATCACCGGGGAGCTGTTTTTT
CDR3: CAISLSITGELFF